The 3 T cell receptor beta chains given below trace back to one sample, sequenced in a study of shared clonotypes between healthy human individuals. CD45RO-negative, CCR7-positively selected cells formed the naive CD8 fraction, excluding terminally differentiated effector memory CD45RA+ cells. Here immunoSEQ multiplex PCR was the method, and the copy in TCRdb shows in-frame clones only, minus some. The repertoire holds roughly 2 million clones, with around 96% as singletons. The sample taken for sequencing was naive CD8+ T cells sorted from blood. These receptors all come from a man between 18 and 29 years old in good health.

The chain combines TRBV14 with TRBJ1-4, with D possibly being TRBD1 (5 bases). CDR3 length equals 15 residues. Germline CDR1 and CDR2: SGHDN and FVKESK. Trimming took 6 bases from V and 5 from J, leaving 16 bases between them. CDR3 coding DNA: TGTGCCAGCAGTCTTACGACAGCGGTAAATGAAAAACTGTTTTTT. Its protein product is CASSLTTAVNEKLFF.

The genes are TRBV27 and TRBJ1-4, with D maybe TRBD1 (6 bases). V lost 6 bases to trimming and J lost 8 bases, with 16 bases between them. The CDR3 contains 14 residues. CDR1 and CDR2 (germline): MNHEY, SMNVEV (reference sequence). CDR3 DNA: TGTGCCAGCAGCCATACAGGGTCGGTCGAAAAACTGTTTTTT. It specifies CASSHTGSVEKLFF.

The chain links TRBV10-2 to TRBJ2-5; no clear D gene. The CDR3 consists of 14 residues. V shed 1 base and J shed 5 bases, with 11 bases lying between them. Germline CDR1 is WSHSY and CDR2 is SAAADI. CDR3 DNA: TGCGCCAGCAGTGAGTTTGGGGTTGCGGAGACCCAGTACTTC. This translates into CASSEFGVAETQYF.